Below are 31 T cell receptor beta chains sequenced from a single sample in a study of tumor-infiltrating lymphocytes in primary liver carcinoma. Bulk tissue was left unsorted, and RNA and DNA were co-extracted from 20-30 mg of it. Starting from around 510 ng of total RNA, TCR beta cDNA was produced with a primer in the constant region. Construction of TCR beta libraries relied on three successive nested multiplex PCR rounds employing slightly modified ARM-PCR. Each of the first two PCR rounds ran nine to ten cycles with TRBV1-TRBV30 forward and C-beta reverse primers. TCRdb re-called the multiplex PCR reads with MiXCR, one entry per CDR3 protein. This sample has 45,000 or so distinct CDR3 sequences; roughly 80% occur once, and the top ten carry more than 35%. The sequencing input was tumor-adjacent normal liver tissue. The receptors stem from a woman aged 30 to 39 with primary liver carcinoma and hepatitis B virus infection.

This clonotype appeared many times. The chain carries TRBV4-3 and TRBJ2-7; D gene ambiguous. CDR3 length equals 16 residues. V shed 1 base and J shed 0 bases, with 13 bases lying between them. Germline CDR1 and CDR2: LGHNA and YSLEER. The CDR3 region is CASSQGVSRYSYEQYF. In nucleotides, the CDR3 is TGCGCCAGCAGCCAAGGAGTCAGCCGGTACTCCTACGAGCAGTACTTC.

This clonotype has at least ten counts. V and J are TRBV6-7 and TRBJ1-1; D uncertain. TRBV6-7 counts as an open reading frame of uncertain function. With 2 bases removed from V and 0 bases from J, the gap between germline ends came to 7 bases. The CDR3 is 14 amino acids. The CDR3 region is CASSYPRMNTEAFF. The CDR3 DNA follows: TGTGCCAGCAGTTACCCCCGGATGAACACTGAAGCTTTCTTT.

With respect to this clonotype: The conserved phenylalanine or tryptophan is not found at the CDR3 terminus, so this likely reflects a read error. This rearrangement joins TRBV12-3 or TRBV12-4 to TRBJ2-1, with 8 bases matching TRBD2. This CDR3 spans 14 amino acids. The CDR3 is CASNPSGWANKQFV. The CDR3 DNA sequence: TGTGCCAGCAACCCTAGCGGGTGGGCCAATAAGCAGTTCGTC.

Notes on this clonotype: Compared with germline, one end of the junction differs, possibly owing to a read error. The chain links TRBV11-2 to TRBJ2-5; possibly TRBD1 for D (5 bases). The CDR3 has 15 amino acids. Germline V lookup: CDR1 SGHAT, CDR2 FQNNGV. The CDR3 here is CASSYLTTAAETQYF. The CDR3 nucleotides read TGTGCCAGCAGCTATTTAACGACAGCCGCTGAGACCCAATACTTC.

The genes are TRBV29-1 and TRBJ2-2; no clear D gene. The CDR3 sequence is 13 residues long. Germline-derived CDR1 and CDR2 are SQVTM and ANQGSEA. The CDR3 bases are TGCAGTACCGAGAGGATGGACACCGGGGAGCTGTTTTTT. Its protein product is CSTERMDTGELFF.

Turning to this clonotype: This may come from a read error, since a much larger clone is one base off. V and J are TRBV11-2 and TRBJ2-7; D remains unclear. CDR1 SGHAT and CDR2 FQNNGV come from the germline V gene. The CDR3 consists of 13 residues. CDR3 nucleotides: TGTGCCGGCAGCCCCTCGAATACGGGCGAGCAGTACTTC. Amino acid sequence: CAGSPSNTGEQYF. Drawing the rest from reference TRBV11-2 and TRBJ2-7, the complete variable domain is EAGVAQSPRYKIIEKRQSVAFWCNPISGHATLYWYQQILGQGPKLLIQFQNNGVVDDSQLPKDRFSAERLKGVDSTLKIQPAKLEDSAVYLCAGSPSNTGEQYFGPGTRLTVT.

On this clonotype: Since no conserved phenylalanine or tryptophan closes the CDR3, a read error is the likely cause. The rearrangement joins TRBV28 to TRBJ2-1; no firm D call. Germline CDR1 MDHEN, CDR2 SYDVKM. The CDR3 is 11 residues long. CDR3 sequence: CASSFFCEQFL. The CDR3 bases are TGTGCCAGTAGTTTTTTCTGTGAGCAGTTCCTC.

V and J are TRBV7-3 and TRBJ2-1, with D tentatively TRBD1 (5 bases). This CDR3 comprises 15 residues. The germline CDR1 and CDR2 sequences are SGHTA and FQGTGA. V was cut by 10 bases and J by 0 bases, with 16 bases left in between. Here the CDR3 DNA reads TGTGCCAACGGCTTCCAGGGAAGCTCCTACAATGAGCAGTTCTTC. Protein: CANGFQGSSYNEQFF.

With respect to this clonotype: At one boundary the junction diverges from the germline segment, which might be a read error. The chain uses TRBV5-6 and TRBJ2-6; D is perhaps TRBD1 (6 bases). This CDR3 comprises 17 residues. The germline V gene has CDR1 SGHDT and CDR2 YYEEEE. In DNA, the CDR3 is TGTGCCGGCAGCCAGGACAGCAGCTTCACTGGAGCCAACGTCCTGACTTTC. This gives the protein CAGSQDSSFTGANVLTF.

With regard to this clonotype: A junction end diverges from the germline sequence, so it may reflect a read error. The rearrangement uses TRBV11-2 and TRBJ2-7; TRBD2 matches 9 bases. Germline CDR1 and CDR2: SGHAT and FQNNGV. The CDR3 sequence is 14 residues long. The CDR3 is CTSSPIAGVNEQYF. The CDR3 coding sequence is TGTACCAGCAGCCCTATAGCGGGAGTGAATGAGCAGTACTTT.

This clonotype has ten or more counts. This chain links TRBV7-9 with TRBJ2-1; 14 nucleotides align to TRBD2. The CDR3 runs to 15 residues. Germline CDR1 is SEHNR and CDR2 is FQNEAQ (reference sequence). V lost 5 bases, J lost 7 bases, and 4 bases stayed unmatched. The CDR3 nucleotides are TGTGCCAGCAGCCTTAGGACTAGCGGGGGGAATGAGCAGTTCTTC. Its protein is CASSLRTSGGNEQFF.

In regard to this clonotype: With a much larger clone just one base away, this may be a read error. The rearrangement joins TRBV28 to TRBJ2-3, with 8 bases that match TRBD2. Germline trimming cut 4 bases from V and 6 bases from J; bases unmatched to any gene: 12. Germline CDR1 MDHEN, CDR2 SYDVKM. This CDR3 spans 16 amino acids. CDR3 protein: CASSSSLGLEGDTQYF. The CDR3 DNA reads TGTGCCAGCAGTTCTAGTCTGGGACTAGAGGGGGATACGCAGTATTTT. Full variable domain (remainder filled in from reference TRBV28 and TRBJ2-3): DVKVTQSSRYLVKRTGEKVFLECVQDMDHENMFWYRQDPGLGLRLIYFSYDVKMKEKGDIPEGYSVSREKKERFSLILESASTNQTSMYLCASSSSLGLEGDTQYFGPGTRLTVL.

As to this clonotype: The missing conserved phenylalanine or tryptophan at the end of this CDR3 makes a read error likely. This chain links TRBV28 with TRBJ1-1, with D perhaps TRBD1 (5 bases). The CDR3 contains 15 residues. V dropped 6 bases and J dropped 4 bases, with 18 bases sitting between them. Germline V gives CDR1 MDHEN, CDR2 SYDVKM. The CDR3 coding sequence is TGTGCCAGCAGCCTGTACCAGACAGCGGGCACTGAAGCTTTCCTT. This codes for CASSLYQTAGTEAFL.

Details on this clonotype: Since the CDR3 does not end with the conserved phenylalanine or tryptophan, this likely comes from a read error. V gene TRBV4-1 combines with J gene TRBJ1-5; 7 bases agree with TRBD1. There are 15 residues in the CDR3. Germline V gives CDR1 MGHRA, CDR2 YSYEKL. The CDR3 sequence: CASSQDDRVREPQHY. DNA of the CDR3: TGCGCCAGCAGTCAAGATGACAGGGTCAGGGAGCCCCAGCATTAT.

Comments on this clonotype: Since the CDR3 does not end with the conserved phenylalanine or tryptophan, this likely comes from a read error. The CDR3 DNA sequence: TGTGCAAGCAGCAACGCCGCTTACACCGGGCAGCTGTTTCTT. Translating gives CASSNAAYTGQLFL. The chain links TRBV7-8 to TRBJ2-2; no clear D. Germline loops: CDR1 SGHVS, CDR2 FQNEAQ. The CDR3 runs 14 residues.

With respect to this clonotype: An end of the junction does not agree with germline; a read error may underlie this. The rearrangement joins TRBV6-5 to TRBJ2-2; a weak D match, TRBD1 (6 bases). The CDR3 contains 16 residues. Per the germline V gene, CDR1 is MNHEY and CDR2 is SVGAGI. The CDR3 region is CASSSLGMGDTGELFF. The DNA of the CDR3 is TGTGCCAGCAGTTCCTTGGGGATGGGGGACACGGGGGAGCTGTTTTTT.

This clonotype was recorded at least ten times. The CDR3 reads CASTTGEVSYEQYF. Written as DNA, the CDR3 is TGTGCCAGCACTACGGGGGAGGTATCCTACGAGCAGTACTTC. This sequence joins TRBV6-2 or TRBV6-3 and TRBJ2-7, with D possibly TRBD2 on 6 matching bases. Looked up from germline, CDR1 is MNHEY and CDR2 is SVGEGT. V was pared by 7 bases and J by 1 base, with 14 bases between. CDR3 length equals 14 residues.

Note on this clonotype: The final CDR3 position lacks the conserved phenylalanine or tryptophan, pointing to a likely read error. The chain recombines TRBV7-8 with TRBJ2-1; tentative D call: TRBD2 (6 bases). This CDR3 is built from 16 residues. Germline values: CDR1 SGHVS, CDR2 FQNEAQ. CDR3 DNA sequence: TGTGCCAGTAGCTTAGCTCTAGCGAGCTCCTACAATGAGCAGTTCTTA. It is translated as CASSLALASSYNEQFL.

This rearrangement joins TRBV11-2 to TRBJ2-5; D is tentatively TRBD1 or TRBD2 (5 bases each). From germline, CDR1 is SGHAT and CDR2 FQNNGV. The CDR3 has 15 amino acids. Trimming took off 8 bases at V and 0 bases at J, with 16 bases between the two ends. The CDR3, as DNA: TGTGCCAGCGGCCTTGGGGACGGGGACCAAGAGACCCAGTACTTC. It encodes CASGLGDGDQETQYF. Full variable domain (missing parts from reference TRBV11-2 and TRBJ2-5): EAGVAQSPRYKIIEKRQSVAFWCNPISGHATLYWYQQILGQGPKLLIQFQNNGVVDDSQLPKDRFSAERLKGVDSTLKIQPAKLEDSAVYLCASGLGDGDQETQYFGPGTRLLVL.

Points on this clonotype: The missing conserved phenylalanine or tryptophan at the end of this CDR3 makes a read error likely. V and J are TRBV12-3 or TRBV12-4 and TRBJ2-5; D might be TRBD2 (6 bases). CDR3 size: 15 residues. The CDR3 is CSSSTYPGSEDTQYI. The CDR3 nucleotides are TGTTCCAGCAGCACCTACCCCGGGAGCGAAGATACTCAGTACATC.

Turning to this clonotype: The CDR3 does not close with the conserved phenylalanine or tryptophan, likely indicating a read error. Because the CDR3's place on the DNA is in doubt, the DNA is left out and the CDR3 is given as listed by TCRdb. The chain links TRBV6-1 to TRBJ2-7; TRBD2 is the table's D call, not checked against the DNA. Both ends counted, the CDR3 spans 14 residues. Per germline, CDR1 MNHNS and CDR2 SASEGT. CDR3 loop: CATSNLAGVYEQYS.

To note about this clonotype: One end of the junction fails to match germline, which may point to a read error. The rearrangement joins TRBV6-5 to TRBJ2-7; possible D gene TRBD1, 6 bases. Germline CDR1 reads MNHEY; CDR2 reads SVGAGI. This CDR3 spans 15 amino acids. CDR3 bases: TGTGCCAGCTGTTACGAGGACAGCAGCTCCTACGGGCAGTATTTC. This sequence encodes CASCYEDSSSYGQYF.

The chain recombines TRBV4-3 with TRBJ2-1; possibly TRBD2 for D (6 bases). Trimming took off 3 bases at V and 4 bases at J, with 13 bases between the two ends. CDR3 size: 15 residues. Germline V gene sequence: CDR1 LGHNA, CDR2 YSLEER. DNA of the CDR3: TGCGCCAGCAGCCATTCTAACGGGGGTTACAATGAGCAGTTCTTC. This encodes CASSHSNGGYNEQFF.

This clonotype was counted at least ten times. The CDR3 DNA reads TGTGCCACCAGTGGGGGTTGGGGGGGGAGCTCCTACAATGAGCAGTTCTTC. Amino acids: CATSGGWGGSSYNEQFF. The V gene is TRBV24-1, the J gene TRBJ2-1; 7 bases align to TRBD2. CDR1 is KGHDR and CDR2 is SFDVKD in the germline V gene. The CDR3 runs to 17 residues. V lost 5 bases, J lost 0 bases, and 9 bases stayed unmatched.

As regards this clonotype: This CDR3 is missing its conserved last phenylalanine or tryptophan, likely due to a read error. The chain is built from TRBV11-2 and TRBJ2-7; D could derive from TRBD1 or TRBD2 (5 bases each). The CDR3 has 17 amino acids. The germline gives CDR1 SGHAT, CDR2 FQNNGV. The CDR3 is CASSPYTGIGASYKQYL. For the CDR3, the DNA is TGTGCCAGCAGCCCCTACACCGGGATAGGGGCCTCCTACAAGCAGTACCTC.

Comment on this clonotype: Its ends do not fully match the called genes, so a read error is possible. This chain links TRBV11-2 with TRBJ1-1; D not resolved. CDR1 is SGHAT and CDR2 is FQNNGV in the germline V gene. CDR3 length equals 16 residues. CDR3 residues: CASSLHLTRVDTEAFF. In DNA form, the CDR3 reads TGCGCCAGCAGCCTACATCTTACAAGGGTTGACACTGAAGCTTTCTTT.

The chain recombines TRBV6-2 or TRBV6-3 with TRBJ1-2; 10 nucleotides agree with TRBD1. Unmatched junction bases numbered 10, after V lost 10 bases and J lost 2 bases. CDR1 and CDR2 (germline): MNHEY, SVGEGT. This CDR3 spans 15 amino acids. The CDR3 DNA reads as TGTGCCAACGGACAGTGGACAGGGGGGAACTATGGCTACACCTTC. It encodes CANGQWTGGNYGYTF.

The chain couples TRBV20-1 to TRBJ2-5; 7 bases map to TRBD2. Trimming removed 7 bases from V and 5 bases from J; junction bases left unmatched: 7. Germline CDR1 and CDR2: DFQATT and SNEGSKA (reference sequence). This CDR3 spans 12 amino acids. This CDR3 is CSVKRDVETQYF. CDR3 sequence (DNA): TGCAGTGTTAAGCGGGACGTGGAGACCCAGTACTTC.

Ten or more counts support this clonotype. The chain employs TRBV7-9 and TRBJ1-1; D gene ambiguous. CDR3 size: 12 residues. Looked up from germline, CDR1 is SEHNR and CDR2 is FQNEAQ (reference sequence). Trimming took 8 bases from V and 2 from J, leaving 9 bases between them. This chain's CDR3 is CASGTSNTEAFF. The CDR3 DNA reads TGTGCCAGCGGTACTTCAAACACTGAAGCTTTCTTT.

This clonotype was counted once. Without the conserved terminal phenylalanine or tryptophan, this CDR3 likely stems from a read error. The rearrangement links TRBV4-1 to TRBJ1-1, with D tentatively TRBD1 (5 bases). Germline V lookup: CDR1 MGHRA, CDR2 YSYEKL. The CDR3 sequence is 13 residues long. Trimming stripped 2 bases from V and 5 bases from J, with 9 bases between. The CDR3 DNA sequence: TGCGCCAGCAGCCAACAACAGGATACTGAAGCTTTCATT. Amino acid sequence: CASSQQQDTEAFI.

Concerning this clonotype itself: One end of the junction varies from germline; a read error may be responsible. The chain combines TRBV12-3 or TRBV12-4 with TRBJ1-2; TRBD1 aligns across 11 bases. This CDR3 contains 17 residues. The CDR3 reads CVSSVSSGTGGGYGYTF. The DNA for the CDR3 is TGTGTCAGCAGTGTCTCCTCCGGGACAGGGGGAGGCTATGGTTACACCTTC.